This T cell receptor (beta chain) was obtained from a study of blood T cells in healthy people across ages. The sample, 9 to 10 milliliters of peripheral blood, was drawn from each donor. Per sample, no less than 6 micrograms of total RNA were extracted. The V gene's germline CDR1 is SGHAT and CDR2 FQNNGV. Unmatched junction bases numbered 16, after V lost 3 bases and J lost 0 bases. This CDR3 contains 22 residues. For the second PCR, which ran for 7 to 11 cycles, a sample-barcoded 5' primer and a J-beta primer mix were used. A single record per CDR3 protein comes from TCRdb applying MiXCR to the 5' RACE reads. The sample includes approximately 800,000 distinct CDR3 sequences, 35% to 60% of them seen just once. This clonotype was seen a handful of times. No antigen is known for it. Study outcomes and limitations: Higher diversity, along with more naive CD4+ cells, distinguished long-lived donors from aged donors. It was held that the diversity estimates obtained from one million T cells were underestimates.

The sequenced sample consisted of blood. The clonotype originates from a man older than 75 in good health. The chain joins TRBV11-2 to TRBJ2-1; 14 positions agree with TRBD2. The CDR3 nucleotides read TGTGCCAGCAGCTTGAGGGGAGCGGGACTAGCGGGAGCCCCAAGCTCCTACAATGAGCAGTTCTTC. Protein product: CASSLRGAGLAGAPSSYNEQFF.